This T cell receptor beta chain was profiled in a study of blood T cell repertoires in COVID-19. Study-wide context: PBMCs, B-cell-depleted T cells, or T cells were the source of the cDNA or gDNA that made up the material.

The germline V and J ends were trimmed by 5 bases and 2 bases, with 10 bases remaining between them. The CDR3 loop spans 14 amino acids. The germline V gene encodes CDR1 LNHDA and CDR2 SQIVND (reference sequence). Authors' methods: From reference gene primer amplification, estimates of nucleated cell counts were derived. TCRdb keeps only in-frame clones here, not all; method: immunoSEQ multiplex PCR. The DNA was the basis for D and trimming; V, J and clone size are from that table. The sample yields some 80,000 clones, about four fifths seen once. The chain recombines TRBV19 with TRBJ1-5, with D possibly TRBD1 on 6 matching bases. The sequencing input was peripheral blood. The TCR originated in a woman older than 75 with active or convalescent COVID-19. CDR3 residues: CASSLSGGNQPQHF. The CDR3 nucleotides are TGTGCCAGTAGTCTCTCAGGGGGCAATCAGCCCCAGCATTTT. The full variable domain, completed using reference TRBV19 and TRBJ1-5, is DGGITQSPKYLFRKEGQNVTLSCEQNLNHDAMYWYRQDPGQGLRLIYYSQIVNDFQKGDIAEGYSVSREKKESFPLTVTSAQKNPTAFYLCASSLSGGNQPQHFGDGTRLSIL.